These 5 T cell receptor beta chains share one sample of origin, sequenced in a study of control samples from healthy donors and cancer patients (dated by TCRdb to between 2020 and 2021). The library was produced with the immunoSEQ multiplex PCR assay. Not all clones reach the TCRdb copy of this immuneACCESS table, which keeps in-frame sequences only. Checked studies attribute under half of the gap to unresolved V genes and leave the rest unexplained. This sample comprises about 110,000 clones, approximately 90% of them detected only once. The biggest ten clones account for 3.7% of the sample. The sequencing input was PBMCs. The receptor source for this set is a woman aged 55-70 years with lung cancer.

A few counts support this clone. The chain recombines TRBV11-2 with TRBJ1-2; a weak D match, TRBD1 (5 bases). Trimming stripped 0 bases from V and 12 bases from J, with 20 bases between. Germline lookup yields CDR1 SGHAT and CDR2 FQNNGV. The CDR3 consists of 15 residues. Here the CDR3 reads CASSLDPGTASIHTF. The DNA of the CDR3 is TGTGCCAGCAGCTTAGACCCCGGGACGGCCTCTATCCACACCTTC. The full variable domain, with the rest looked up from reference TRBV11-2 and TRBJ1-2, is EAGVAQSPRYKIIEKRQSVAFWCNPISGHATLYWYQQILGQGPKLLIQFQNNGVVDDSQLPKDRFSAERLKGVDSTLKIQPAKLEDSAVYLCASSLDPGTASIHTFGSGTRLTVV.

The chain combines TRBV7-2 with TRBJ1-1, with TRBD1 identical over 10 bases. Per the germline V gene, CDR1 is SGHTA and CDR2 is FQGNSA. This CDR3 is built from 15 residues. Trimming at V came to 1 base and at J to 9 bases, leaving 8 bases not matched to a gene. The CDR3 bases are TGTGCCAGCAGCTTAGAGGGGACAGGGGCGAGGAAAGCTTTCTTT. Its translation: CASSLEGTGARKAFF.

This sequence joins TRBV6-5 and TRBJ1-2, with TRBD1 matching over 7 bases. This CDR3 spans 13 amino acids. V lost 4 bases, J lost 7 bases, and 6 bases stayed unmatched. Per the germline V gene, CDR1 is MNHEY and CDR2 is SVGAGI. The CDR3 protein is CASSFDRDLGYTF. CDR3 nucleotide sequence: TGTGCCAGCAGTTTTGACAGGGACCTTGGCTACACCTTC.

The rearrangement joins TRBV7-2 to TRBJ2-1, with D unclear. The length of the CDR3 is 12 residues. The V gene's germline CDR1 is SGHTA and CDR2 FQGNSA. Trimming stripped 3 bases from V and 11 bases from J, with 11 bases between. The CDR3 region is CASSFRPKQQFF. In DNA form, the CDR3 reads TGTGCCAGCAGCTTTCGACCCAAGCAGCAGTTCTTC.

The chain joins TRBV4-3 to TRBJ2-7; TRBD2 aligns across 9 bases. Germline values: CDR1 LGHNA, CDR2 YSLEER. V dropped 0 bases and J dropped 3; count of bases not matched to a gene: 9. The CDR3 covers 17 residues. The CDR3 is CASSQERDSGGSYEQYF. In DNA, the CDR3 is TGCGCCAGCAGCCAAGAGAGGGATAGCGGGGGAAGCTACGAGCAGTACTTC.